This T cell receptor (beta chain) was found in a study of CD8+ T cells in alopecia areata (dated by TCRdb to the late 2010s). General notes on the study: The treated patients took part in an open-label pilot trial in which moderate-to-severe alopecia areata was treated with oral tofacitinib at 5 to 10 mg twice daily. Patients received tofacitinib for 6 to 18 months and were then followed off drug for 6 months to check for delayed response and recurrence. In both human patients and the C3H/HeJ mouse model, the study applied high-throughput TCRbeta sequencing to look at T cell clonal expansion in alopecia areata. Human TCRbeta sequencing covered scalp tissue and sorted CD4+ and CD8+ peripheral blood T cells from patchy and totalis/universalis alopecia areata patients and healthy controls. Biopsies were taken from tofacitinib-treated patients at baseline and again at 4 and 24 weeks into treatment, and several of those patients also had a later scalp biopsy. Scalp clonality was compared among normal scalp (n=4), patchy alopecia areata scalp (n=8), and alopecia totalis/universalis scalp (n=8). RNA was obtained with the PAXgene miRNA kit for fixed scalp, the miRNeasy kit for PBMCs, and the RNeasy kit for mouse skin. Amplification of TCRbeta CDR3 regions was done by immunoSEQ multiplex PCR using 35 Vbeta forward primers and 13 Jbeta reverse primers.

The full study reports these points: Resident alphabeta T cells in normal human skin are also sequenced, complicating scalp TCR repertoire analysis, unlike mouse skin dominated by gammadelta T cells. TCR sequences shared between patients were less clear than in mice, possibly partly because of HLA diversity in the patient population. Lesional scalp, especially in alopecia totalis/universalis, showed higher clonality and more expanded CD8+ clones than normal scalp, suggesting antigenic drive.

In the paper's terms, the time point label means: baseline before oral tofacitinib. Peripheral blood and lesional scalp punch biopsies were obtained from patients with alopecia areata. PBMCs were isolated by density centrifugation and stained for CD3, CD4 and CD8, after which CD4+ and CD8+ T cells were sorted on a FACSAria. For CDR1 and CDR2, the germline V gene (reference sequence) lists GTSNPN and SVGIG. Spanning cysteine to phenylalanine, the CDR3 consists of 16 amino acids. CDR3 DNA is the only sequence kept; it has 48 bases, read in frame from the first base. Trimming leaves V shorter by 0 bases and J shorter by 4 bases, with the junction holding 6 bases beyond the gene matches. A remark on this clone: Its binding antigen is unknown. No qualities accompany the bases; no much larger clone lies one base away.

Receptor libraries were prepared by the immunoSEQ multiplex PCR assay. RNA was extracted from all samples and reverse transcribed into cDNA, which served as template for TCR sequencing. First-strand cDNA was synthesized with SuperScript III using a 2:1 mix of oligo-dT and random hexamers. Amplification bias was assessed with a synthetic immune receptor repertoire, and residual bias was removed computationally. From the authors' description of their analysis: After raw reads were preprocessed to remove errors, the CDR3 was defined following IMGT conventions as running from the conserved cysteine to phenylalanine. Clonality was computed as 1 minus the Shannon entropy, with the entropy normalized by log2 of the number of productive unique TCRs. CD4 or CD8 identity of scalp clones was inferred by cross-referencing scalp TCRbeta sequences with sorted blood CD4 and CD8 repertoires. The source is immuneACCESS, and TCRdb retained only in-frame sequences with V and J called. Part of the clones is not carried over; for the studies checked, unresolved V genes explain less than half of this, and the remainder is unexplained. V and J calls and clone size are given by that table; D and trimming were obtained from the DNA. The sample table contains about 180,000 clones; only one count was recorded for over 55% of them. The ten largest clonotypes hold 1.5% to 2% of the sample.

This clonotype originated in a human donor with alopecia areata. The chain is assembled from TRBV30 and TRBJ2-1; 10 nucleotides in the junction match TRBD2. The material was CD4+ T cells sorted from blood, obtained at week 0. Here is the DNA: TGTGCCTGGAGTGTACTATCTAGCGGGGGTTACAATGAGCAGTTCTTC. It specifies CAWSVLSSGGYNEQFF.